This T cell receptor beta chain is from a study of blood T cell repertoires in COVID-19. In the original workflow: Reference gene primer amplification in the assay estimated nucleated cell counts. TCRdb's copy holds only in-frame clones and misses some; the assay was immunoSEQ multiplex PCR. Clonal size and the V and J genes are those of that table, whereas D and trimming came from the DNA. The sample consists of more than 85,000 clones, 82% of them appearing once. CDR1 and CDR2 from the germline V gene are MDHEN and SYDVKM. This CDR3 has 11 residues. The V and J ends lost 6 bases and 7 bases respectively, with 6 bases between them.

This TCR was recovered from a man older than 75 with acute or convalescent COVID-19. Sequencing used peripheral blood. The chain combines TRBV28 with TRBJ1-4; unclear D gene. CDR3 protein: CASRTGEKLFF. Written as DNA, the CDR3 is TGTGCCAGCAGAACCGGTGAAAAACTGTTTTTT. Full variable domain (remainder filled in from reference TRBV28 and TRBJ1-4): DVKVTQSSRYLVKRTGEKVFLECVQDMDHENMFWYRQDPGLGLRLIYFSYDVKMKEKGDIPEGYSVSREKKERFSLILESASTNQTSMYLCASRTGEKLFFGSGTQLSVL.